This T cell receptor (beta chain) appears in the sequencing data of a study of technical replicates of blood from a few donors. With 11 bases clipped from V and 7 bases from J, the junction kept 11 bases outside the gene matches. The CDR3 is 13 amino acids. Germline V gene lookup returns CDR1 LNHDA and CDR2 SQIVND (reference sequence). Here immunoSEQ multiplex PCR was the method, and the copy in TCRdb shows in-frame clones only, minus some. The repertoire holds about 44,000 clones, with about 96% as singletons. This chain links TRBV19 with TRBJ1-2; 9 bases match TRBD1. Sequencing was carried out using T cells isolated from PBMCs. The origin of this receptor is a human donor in good health. The CDR3: CAAAPQGALGYTF. Here the CDR3 DNA reads TGTGCCGCCGCCCCACAGGGGGCGCTTGGCTACACCTTC.